The sequence of this TCR beta chain was determined in a study of STAT5B mutations in CD4+ large granular lymphocyte leukemia. Findings of the study overall: 8/27 top patient clones versus 2/35 control clones were TRBV06-family. Patient CD4-sorted repertoires stayed more clonal than healthy ones after leukemic-clone removal.

As regards this clone: Its target is unknown.

The table came from immunoSEQ multiplex PCR; TCRdb's copy has only in-frame clones and leaves some out. The table shows 30,000 or so clones, with over 80% occurring only once. The CDR3 contains 16 residues. Trimming removed 0 bases at V and 0 bases at J, with 12 bases between. From germline, CDR1 is SGHNT and CDR2 YYREEE (reference sequence). This clonotype was sampled from a human donor in good health. Sequencing was carried out using CD4+ T cells from blood buffy coats. The rearrangement uses TRBV5-4 and TRBJ1-1; no clear D gene. This CDR3 reads CASSLGSPAMNTEAFF. For the CDR3, the DNA is TGTGCCAGCAGCTTGGGCTCGCCAGCTATGAACACTGAAGCTTTCTTT.